The rows below give T cell receptor beta chains drawn from one sample of a study of CD8+ T cells in alopecia areata. Generated by immunoSEQ multiplex PCR, the TCRdb table keeps only in-frame clones and is missing some. The sample shows 110,000 or so clones, 35% to 40% of them seen only once. Specimen: CD4+ T cells sorted from blood. Receptors were obtained from a human donor with alopecia areata. Both conserved end residues are part of each CDR3. A D gene is named only where the DNA matches it firmly. The size entry is marked missing in some rows and otherwise reads once, few, many or a size class.

TGCGCCAGCACCCCTAGACCTTCGAACACCGGGGAGCTGTTTTTT CASTPRPSNTGELFF TRBJ2-2 - TRBV4-3 few
TGTGCCAGCAGCCATAGAAAATACCGGGACGCACCACAGACCCAGTACTTC CASSHRKYRDAPQTQYF TRBJ2-5 - TRBV7-2 few
TGCAGCGCATTAACCTCTGGAAACACCATATATTTT CSALTSGNTIYF TRBJ1-3 - TRBV29-1 few
TGCAGCGTTGAAAAGTGGGACAGGGACTTTGGCTACACCTTC CSVEKWDRDFGYTF TRBJ1-2 TRBD1 TRBV29-1 -
TGCAGCGTTACACCTCTAGCGGGAGTCCCCAATGAGCAGTTCTTC CSVTPLAGVPNEQFF TRBJ2-1 TRBD2 TRBV29-1 few
TGCGCCAGCAGCGGCGCGGGGCCGGTACAAGAGACCCAGTACTTC CASSGAGPVQETQYF TRBJ2-5 - TRBV5-1 -
TGTGCCAGCAGCCACCGGGCCTCAGATACGCAGTATTTT CASSHRASDTQYF TRBJ2-3 - TRBV5-6 -
TGTGCCAGCCCTGCAGGGGATAGCAATGAGCAGTTCTTC CASPAGDSNEQFF TRBJ2-1 - TRBV18 few
TGCGCCAGCACCCAACTAGCGGGAGGGCCGTCAGCGAATGAGCAGTTCTTC CASTQLAGGPSANEQFF TRBJ2-1 TRBD2 TRBV5-1 -
TGTGCCAGCAGCTCCGGTTCGGGAGCTTACGAGCAGTACTTC CASSSGSGAYEQYF TRBJ2-7 - TRBV7-2 -
TGTGCCAGTAGTATAGGAACGGGGCCGACTAACTATGGCTACACCTTC CASSIGTGPTNYGYTF TRBJ1-2 - TRBV19 -